The 30 T cell receptor beta chains presented below share a single source sample, sequenced in a study of naive and memory T cell subsets. The beta constant-region primer was an equimolar mix of two oligonucleotides covering TRBC1 and TRBC2. TCRdb reprocessed the UMI-ligation and nested PCR reads via MiXCR and lists one record per CDR3 protein. The table records around 160,000 distinct CDR3 sequences, about 15% of them present only once. The sequenced sample consisted of naive CD4+ T cells from blood. The receptor set was obtained from a human donor in good health.

The gene calls are TRBV28 and TRBJ2-4, with 7 bases fitting TRBD1. CDR1 and CDR2 (germline): MDHEN, SYDVKM. V shed 2 bases, J shed 1 base, and the junction held 2 bases outside the gene matches. The CDR3 consists of 15 residues. The DNA for the CDR3 is TGTGCCAGCAGTTTAAAGGGGGCGGCCAAAAACATTCAGTACTTC. It encodes CASSLKGAAKNIQYF.

This clonotype showed up just a few times. The chain joins TRBV29-1 to TRBJ1-5; 10 bases map to TRBD1. The CDR3 totals 15 residues. Germline V gene lookup returns CDR1 SQVTM and CDR2 ANQGSEA. The J segment lost 3 bases and the V segment lost 4 bases, leaving 6 bases of the junction unmatched. The CDR3 DNA follows: TGCAGCGTTGCATACGGGACAGGGGACAATCAGCCCCAGCATTTT. This translates into CSVAYGTGDNQPQHF. Combining the CDR3 with reference TRBV29-1 and TRBJ1-5 gives the whole variable domain SAVISQKPSRDICQRGTSLTIQCQVDSQVTMMFWYRQQPGQSLTLIATANQGSEATYESGFVIDKFPISRPNLTFSTLTVSNMSPEDSSIYLCSVAYGTGDNQPQHFGDGTRLSIL.

Only a few counts were recorded for this clonotype. The chain has TRBV27 and TRBJ2-3; D tentatively fits TRBD1 or TRBD2 (5 bases each). This CDR3 has 15 residues. The V end was cut by 2 bases, the J end by 2 bases, with 11 bases between. Germline CDR1 MNHEY, CDR2 SMNVEV (reference sequence). CDR3 amino acids: CASSLEGRDTDTQYF. CDR3 bases: TGTGCCAGCAGTTTAGAGGGGCGCGACACAGATACGCAGTATTTT.

This clonotype was seen ten or more times. The chain recombines TRBV6-2 or TRBV6-3 with TRBJ2-7; the D gene is possibly TRBD2 (6 bases). This CDR3 region has 14 residues. Germline assignment: CDR1 MNHEY and CDR2 SVGEGT. The ends were cut back, 5 bases at V and 2 bases at J, with 13 bases in the middle. Here the CDR3 DNA reads TGTGCCAGCAGTGGATCCGGGGGTCCCTACGAGCAGTACTTC. Translated, it gives CASSGSGGPYEQYF.

V is TRBV12-3 or TRBV12-4 and J is TRBJ1-2; TRBD1 matches 7 bases. The V segment lost 5 bases and the J segment 7 bases; nucleotides outside the gene matches: 16. The CDR3 contains 16 residues. CDR3 sequence reads: CASSPSSLRDSPGYTF. The CDR3 DNA reads TGTGCCAGCAGTCCCTCTTCATTACGGGACAGCCCTGGCTACACCTTC.

In this sample, this clonotype turned up a few times. This chain connects TRBV2 to TRBJ2-5; 8 bases agree with TRBD1. The CDR3 has 14 residues. V shed 5 bases, J shed 5 bases, and the junction held 7 bases outside the gene matches. Germline CDR1 is SNHLY and CDR2 is FYNNEI. The CDR3 loop is CASSRTGPRETQYF. CDR3 bases: TGTGCCAGCAGTAGGACAGGGCCGAGGGAGACCCAGTACTTC.

This chain's CDR3 is CASSLTGAQDTQYF. The DNA of the CDR3 is TGTGCCAGCAGCTTGACAGGGGCGCAAGATACGCAGTATTTT. V is TRBV5-4 and J is TRBJ2-3, with 7 bases aligning to TRBD1. With V trimmed by 1 base and J by 5 bases, 4 bases remained unmatched. Per germline, CDR1 SGHNT and CDR2 YYREEE (reference sequence). This CDR3 is 14 amino acids long.

This clonotype occurred a few times. V and J are TRBV2 and TRBJ2-1; TRBD1 matches at 7 bases. The J segment lost 4 bases and the V segment lost 1 base, leaving 10 bases of the junction unmatched. This CDR3 is 17 amino acids long. The germline gives CDR1 SNHLY, CDR2 FYNNEI. The CDR3 sequence is CASSEVSRDRSYNEQFF. The CDR3 DNA reads as TGTGCCAGCAGTGAAGTGAGCCGGGACAGATCGTACAATGAGCAGTTCTTC.

This clonotype was counted a few times. The J gene is TRBJ1-5, the V gene TRBV20-1; D not resolved. The germline V gene has CDR1 DFQATT and CDR2 SNEGSKA (reference sequence). Trimming removed 3 bases at V and 1 base at J, with 7 bases between. CDR3 size: 13 residues. Here the CDR3 reads CSASYQSNQPQHF. The CDR3 DNA sequence: TGCAGTGCTAGCTATCAGAGCAATCAGCCCCAGCATTTT.

This clonotype was found a few times. This chain uses TRBV2 with TRBJ1-2; 10 nucleotides match TRBD1. The V segment lost 2 bases and the J segment 2 bases; nucleotides outside the gene matches: 5. CDR1 and CDR2 (germline): SNHLY, FYNNEI. The CDR3 is 16 amino acids. The DNA of the CDR3 is TGTGCCAGCAGTGAAATTCCGACAGGGGGCAACTATGGCTACACCTTC. It translates to CASSEIPTGGNYGYTF.

This chain links TRBV7-2 with TRBJ1-1; perhaps TRBD1 as D (5 bases). Trimming pared 0 bases from V and 4 bases from J, leaving 12 bases between. This CDR3 contains 15 residues. Germline values: CDR1 SGHTA, CDR2 FQGNSA. In DNA, the CDR3 is TGTGCCAGCAGCTTAGCGCGGGGGTTGGGCACTGAAGCTTTCTTT. It yields the protein CASSLARGLGTEAFF. The variable domain in full, completed from reference TRBV7-2 and TRBJ1-1, reads GAGVSQSPSNKVTEKGKDVELRCDPISGHTALYWYRQSLGQGLEFLIYFQGNSAPDKSGLPSDRFSAERTGGSVSTLTIQRTQQEDSAVYLCASSLARGLGTEAFFGQGTRLTVV.

The gene calls are TRBV16 and TRBJ1-5, with TRBD1 matching 7 bases. Germline CDR1 and CDR2: KGHSY and FQNENV. The junction had 1 base not matched to a gene; V was cut back by 0 bases and J by 2 bases. The CDR3 covers 15 residues. This CDR3 is CASSQSGQGNQPQHF. CDR3 sequence (DNA): TGTGCCAGCAGCCAATCTGGACAGGGCAATCAGCCCCAGCATTTT.

This clonotype appeared a few times. V is TRBV20-1 and J is TRBJ2-3, with 7 bases fitting TRBD1. There are 14 residues in the CDR3. Trimming cost V 5 bases and J 1 base; bases outside gene matches: 6. CDR1 and CDR2 from the germline V gene are DFQATT and SNEGSKA (reference sequence). The CDR3 DNA reads as TGCAGTGCTCCAAACAGGGGTGGCACAGATACGCAGTATTTT. This translates into CSAPNRGGTDTQYF.

This clonotype appeared a few times. The chain employs TRBV7-2 and TRBJ2-3; D is perhaps TRBD2 (6 bases). This CDR3 has 14 residues. Germline CDR1 SGHTA, CDR2 FQGNSA. With 5 bases removed from V and 6 bases from J, the gap between germline ends came to 15 bases. The chain's CDR3 is CASSRPGRLDTQYF. The CDR3 nucleotides read TGTGCCAGCAGCCGCCCAGGGAGGTTGGATACGCAGTATTTT.

This clonotype turned up a few times. The V call is TRBV3-1, the J call TRBJ1-2; D call uncertain. The germline V gene has CDR1 LGHDT and CDR2 YNNKEL (reference sequence). V was clipped by 2 bases and J by 5 bases, with 21 bases between them. The CDR3 consists of 17 residues. The CDR3 nucleotides are TGTGCCAGCAGCCAAATGAACGTCCCGCCGTTTAAGTATGGCTACACCTTC. Its translation: CASSQMNVPPFKYGYTF.

The V and J genes are TRBV20-1 and TRBJ2-5; 8 bases are a match to TRBD2. The CDR3 extends over 17 amino acids. Trimming at V came to 0 bases and at J to 5 bases, leaving 14 bases not matched to a gene. Germline loops: CDR1 DFQATT, CDR2 SNEGSKA (reference sequence). The CDR3 DNA is TGCAGTGCTAGAGATTGGAAGGGTAGCGGGGAGGAGGAGACCCAGTACTTC. It specifies CSARDWKGSGEEETQYF.

This clonotype has a handful of counts. CDR3 coding DNA: TGTGCCAGCAGTTACGACGGCAACGCACTGACTTATGGCTACACCTTC. Its protein is CASSYDGNALTYGYTF. The V call is TRBV6-5, the J call TRBJ1-2; D is unresolved. CDR1 and CDR2 from the germline V gene are MNHEY and SVGAGI. V was cut by 2 bases and J by 5 bases, with 18 bases left in between. This CDR3 contains 16 residues.

The chain couples TRBV20-1 to TRBJ2-3; 7 nucleotides align to TRBD2. Germline assignment: CDR1 DFQATT and CDR2 SNEGSKA (reference sequence). Trimming at V came to 2 bases and at J to 2 bases, leaving 1 base not matched to a gene. The CDR3 length is 13 residues. DNA of the CDR3: TGCAGTGCTAGACTAGCGGTCACAGATACGCAGTATTTT. It encodes CSARLAVTDTQYF.

V usage is TRBV7-6 and J usage is TRBJ2-7, with D tentatively TRBD2 (5 bases). There are 16 residues in the CDR3. V was cut by 4 bases and J by 5 bases, with 21 bases left in between. Looked up from germline, CDR1 is SGHVS and CDR2 is FNYEAQ. This CDR3 is CASSSSIRGRGDEQYF. The CDR3, as DNA: TGTGCCAGCAGCTCCTCAATCCGAGGGCGAGGTGACGAGCAGTACTTC.

The rearrangement links TRBV5-5 to TRBJ1-5; TRBD1 aligns across 9 bases. Trimming removed 5 bases from V and 0 bases from J; junction bases left unmatched: 3. The CDR3 consists of 15 residues. Germline CDR1 reads SGHKS; CDR2 reads YYEKEE (reference sequence). CDR3 sequence reads: CASSWGQGSNQPQHF. In DNA form, the CDR3 reads TGTGCCAGCAGTTGGGGACAGGGTAGCAATCAGCCCCAGCATTTT.

The chain carries TRBV5-1 and TRBJ1-2, with 9 bases fitting TRBD1. CDR3 length: 15 amino acids. The trim removed 1 base at V and 2 bases at J, leaving 3 bases unmatched. CDR1 SGHRS and CDR2 YFSETQ come from the germline V gene. The CDR3 DNA reads TGCGCCAGCAGCTTGATAGGACAGGGGAACTATGGCTACACCTTC. Translating it yields CASSLIGQGNYGYTF.

J is TRBJ2-1 and V is TRBV5-1, with a tentative D call TRBD1 (6 bases). The germline V gene encodes CDR1 SGHRS and CDR2 YFSETQ. The CDR3 is 14 amino acids. Trimming cost V 0 bases and J 3 bases, with 7 bases left between them. The DNA for the CDR3 is TGCGCCAGCAGCTTGGGACAGGTCTACAATGAGCAGTTCTTC. It encodes CASSLGQVYNEQFF.

This clonotype came up a few times. The chain joins TRBV20-1 to TRBJ2-3; the D gene is possibly TRBD1 (5 bases). CDR1 and CDR2 from the germline V gene are DFQATT and SNEGSKA (reference sequence). V was pared by 6 bases and J by 2 bases, with 9 bases between. The length of the CDR3 is 12 residues. CDR3 region: CSAPDNTDTQYF. CDR3 coding DNA: TGCAGTGCCCCGGACAACACAGATACGCAGTATTTT.

CDR3 sequence: CASSYGTGSYNEQFF. DNA of the CDR3: TGTGCCAGCAGCTACGGGACAGGCTCCTACAATGAGCAGTTCTTC. The chain uses TRBV11-2 and TRBJ2-1; 8 bases line up with TRBD1. The germline V gene encodes CDR1 SGHAT and CDR2 FQNNGV. CDR3 size: 15 residues. V lost 4 bases, J lost 0 bases, and 2 bases stayed unmatched.

This clonotype was recorded a few times. The chain recombines TRBV18 with TRBJ2-1, with 9 bases fitting TRBD2. Germline V gene lookup returns CDR1 KGHSH and CDR2 LQKENI. CDR3 length: 17 residues. V shed 2 bases, J shed 1 base, and the junction held 6 bases outside the gene matches. The CDR3, as DNA: TGTGCCAGCTCACCAGCCCTGACTAGCGGATCCTACAATGAGCAGTTCTTC. It encodes CASSPALTSGSYNEQFF.

The rearrangement joins TRBV5-1 to TRBJ2-7; no definite D call. The V and J ends lost 0 bases and 2 bases respectively, with 12 bases between them. The CDR3 totals 15 residues. Germline CDR1 and CDR2: SGHRS and YFSETQ. The CDR3 loop reads CASSLAQDGPYEQYF. DNA of the CDR3: TGCGCCAGCAGCTTGGCTCAGGACGGTCCCTACGAGCAGTACTTC. Supplemented by reference TRBV5-1 and TRBJ2-7, the full variable domain reads KAGVTQTPRYLIKTRGQQVTLSCSPISGHRSVSWYQQTPGQGLQFLFEYFSETQRNKGNFPGRFSGRQFSNSRSEMNVSTLELGDSALYLCASSLAQDGPYEQYFGPGTRLTVT.

This clonotype was observed a handful of times. The V call is TRBV5-4, the J call TRBJ2-7; 13 positions match TRBD2. Germline loops: CDR1 SGHNT, CDR2 YYREEE (reference sequence). The CDR3 contains 17 residues. The V gene end was trimmed by 4 bases and the J gene end by 7 bases; junction bases not matched to a gene: 14. The CDR3 DNA reads as TGTGCCAGCAGCGCTCCGGGACTAGCGGGAAGCTTGAAGGAGCAGTACTTC. This gives the protein CASSAPGLAGSLKEQYF.

The chain recombines TRBV5-1 with TRBJ2-3; D is possibly TRBD2 (6 bases). Trimming removed 4 bases from V and 5 bases from J, with 14 bases in between. This CDR3 has 14 amino acids. From germline, CDR1 is SGHRS and CDR2 YFSETQ. The CDR3 spells CASSSPEGGDTQYF. The CDR3 DNA is TGCGCCAGCAGCAGCCCTGAGGGAGGAGATACGCAGTATTTT. The full variable domain, rest sourced from reference TRBV5-1 and TRBJ2-3, is KAGVTQTPRYLIKTRGQQVTLSCSPISGHRSVSWYQQTPGQGLQFLFEYFSETQRNKGNFPGRFSGRQFSNSRSEMNVSTLELGDSALYLCASSSPEGGDTQYFGPGTRLTVL.

This clonotype was picked up a small number of times. The gene calls are TRBV20-1 and TRBJ1-1; D remains unclear. Trimming left V 2 bases short and J 0 bases short, with 10 bases between. There are 14 residues in the CDR3. Germline V lookup: CDR1 DFQATT, CDR2 SNEGSKA (reference sequence). CDR3 residues: CSARKQFMNTEAFF. As DNA, the CDR3 is TGCAGTGCTAGAAAGCAGTTTATGAACACTGAAGCTTTCTTT.

This clonotype showed up just a few times. V and J are TRBV4-2 and TRBJ2-2; 11 bases fit TRBD2. Germline CDR1 reads LGHNA; CDR2 reads YNFKEQ. The V gene end was trimmed by 0 bases and the J gene end by 5 bases; junction bases not matched to a gene: 5. The CDR3 is made up of 17 amino acids. In nucleotides, the CDR3 is TGTGCCAGCAGCCAAGAACAACTAGCGGGAGATACCGGGGAGCTGTTTTTT. This gives the protein CASSQEQLAGDTGELFF.